The 5 T cell receptor beta chains below were found in one sample sequenced in a study of CD8 T cells in ankylosing spondylitis. Findings and limits, study-wide: A TCR beta motif made of fewer than ten highly homologous variants seemed typical of ankylosing spondylitis blood.

TCRdb passed the 5' RACE reads through MiXCR, listing each CDR3 protein once. The data contain 500,000 or so distinct CDR3 sequences, about 5.4% of them singletons. No antigens are known for them. The sample was blood, either unsorted or a sorted T cell fraction (not recorded which). The receptors stem from a male donor with ankylosing spondylitis.

This clonotype was observed many times. The chain is built from TRBV5-5 and TRBJ2-5; D unclear. This CDR3 region has 14 residues. In germline, CDR1 is SGHKS, CDR2 YYEKEE (reference sequence). V was shortened by 3 bases and J by 5 bases, with 14 bases between the two germline ends. The CDR3 protein is CASSSDRIRETQYF. The CDR3 bases are TGTGCCAGCAGCTCTGACCGGATTCGGGAGACCCAGTACTTC.

This clonotype was observed at least ten times. The chain combines TRBV6-2 or TRBV6-3 with TRBJ1-2; 9 bases fit TRBD1. The CDR3 is 14 amino acids. V shed 4 bases, J shed 8 bases, and the junction held 8 bases outside the gene matches. Germline lookup yields CDR1 MNHEY and CDR2 SVGEGT. The CDR3 here is CASSLDRGWDGYTF. CDR3 bases: TGTGCCAGCAGTTTGGACAGGGGTTGGGACGGCTACACCTTC.

This clonotype was observed many times. The chain couples TRBV28 to TRBJ1-5; tentative D call: TRBD1 (5 bases). Trimming cost V 4 bases and J 7 bases, with 11 bases left between them. Germline CDR1 reads MDHEN; CDR2 reads SYDVKM. CDR3 size: 13 residues. CDR3 sequence (DNA): TGTGCCAGCAGTTCAGGGTTAACCCAGCCCCAGCATTTT. This gives the protein CASSSGLTQPQHF.

This clonotype was seen repeatedly, ten times or more. The chain combines TRBV12-3 or TRBV12-4 with TRBJ1-5, with 9 bases aligning to TRBD1. Trimming removed 3 bases from V and 6 bases from J; junction bases left unmatched: 6. The CDR3 has 15 residues. The CDR3 loop reads CASSFGTGRAQPQHF. The DNA for the CDR3 is TGTGCCAGCAGTTTCGGGACAGGGAGGGCTCAGCCCCAGCATTTT.

At least ten counts were recorded for this clonotype. The chain employs TRBV10-3 and TRBJ1-1; the match to TRBD1 covers 8 bases. The CDR3 has 15 residues. Per germline, CDR1 ENHRY and CDR2 SYGVKD. J lost 6 bases, V lost 0 bases, and 6 bases had no gene match. CDR3 residues: CAISESNRGSPEAFF. The CDR3 DNA follows: TGTGCCATCAGTGAGTCGAACAGGGGGTCACCTGAAGCTTTCTTT.